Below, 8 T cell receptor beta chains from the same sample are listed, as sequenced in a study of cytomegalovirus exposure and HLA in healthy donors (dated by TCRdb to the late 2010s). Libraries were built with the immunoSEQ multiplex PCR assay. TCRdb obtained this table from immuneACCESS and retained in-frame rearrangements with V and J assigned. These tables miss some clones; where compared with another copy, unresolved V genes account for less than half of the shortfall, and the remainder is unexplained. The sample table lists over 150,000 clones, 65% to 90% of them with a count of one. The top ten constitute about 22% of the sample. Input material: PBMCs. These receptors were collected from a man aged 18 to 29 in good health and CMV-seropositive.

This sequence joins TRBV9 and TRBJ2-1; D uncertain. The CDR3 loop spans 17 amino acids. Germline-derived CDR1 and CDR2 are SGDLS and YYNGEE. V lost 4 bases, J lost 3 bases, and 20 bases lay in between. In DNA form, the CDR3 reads TGTGCCAGCAGCCCCCCCGACGGAGAACCAAACTACAATGAGCAGTTCTTC. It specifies CASSPPDGEPNYNEQFF.

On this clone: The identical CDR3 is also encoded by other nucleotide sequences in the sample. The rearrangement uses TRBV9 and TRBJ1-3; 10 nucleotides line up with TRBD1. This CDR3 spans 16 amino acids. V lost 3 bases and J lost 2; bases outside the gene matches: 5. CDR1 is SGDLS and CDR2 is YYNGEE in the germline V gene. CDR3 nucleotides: TGTGCCAGCAGCGGGGGACAGGGGAGGCCTGGAAACACCATATATTTT. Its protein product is CASSGGQGRPGNTIYF.

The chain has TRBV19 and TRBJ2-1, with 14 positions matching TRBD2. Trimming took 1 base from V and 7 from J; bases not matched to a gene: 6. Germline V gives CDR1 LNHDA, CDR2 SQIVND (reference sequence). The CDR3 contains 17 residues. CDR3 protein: CASSIGGTSGSRNEQFF. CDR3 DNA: TGTGCCAGTAGTATAGGTGGGACTAGCGGGAGTAGGAATGAGCAGTTCTTC. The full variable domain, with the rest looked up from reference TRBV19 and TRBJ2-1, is DGGITQSPKYLFRKEGQNVTLSCEQNLNHDAMYWYRQDPGQGLRLIYYSQIVNDFQKGDIAEGYSVSREKKESFPLTVTSAQKNPTAFYLCASSIGGTSGSRNEQFFGPGTRLTVL.

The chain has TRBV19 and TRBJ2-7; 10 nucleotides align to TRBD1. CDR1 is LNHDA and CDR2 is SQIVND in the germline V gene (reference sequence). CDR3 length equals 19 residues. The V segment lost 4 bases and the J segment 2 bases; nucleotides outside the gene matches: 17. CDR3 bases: TGTGCCAGTAGTAAACTCGCGGGACAGGGGCTTATTGGAGCCTACGAGCAGTACTTC. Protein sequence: CASSKLAGQGLIGAYEQYF.

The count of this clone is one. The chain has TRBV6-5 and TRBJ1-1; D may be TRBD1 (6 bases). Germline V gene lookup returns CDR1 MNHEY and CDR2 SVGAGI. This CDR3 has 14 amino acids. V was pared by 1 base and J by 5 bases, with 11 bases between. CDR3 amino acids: CASSYWRGRTEAFF. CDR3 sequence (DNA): TGTGCCAGCAGTTACTGGCGGGGGCGGACTGAAGCTTTCTTT.

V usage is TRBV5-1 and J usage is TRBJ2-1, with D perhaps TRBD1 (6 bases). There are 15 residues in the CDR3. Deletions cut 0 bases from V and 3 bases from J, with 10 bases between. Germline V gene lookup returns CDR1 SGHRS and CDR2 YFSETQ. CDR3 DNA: TGCGCCAGCAGCTTGGCCGAGGACAGCTACAATGAGCAGTTCTTC. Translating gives CASSLAEDSYNEQFF.

The CDR3 here is CATSRGELNTEAFF. The CDR3 DNA follows: TGTGCCACCAGCAGAGGAGAATTAAACACTGAAGCTTTCTTT. This sequence joins TRBV15 and TRBJ1-1; D gene unclear. Germline CDR1 reads LNHNV; CDR2 reads YYDKDF (reference sequence). The CDR3 runs to 14 residues. V lost 1 base and J lost 2, with 8 bases in between.

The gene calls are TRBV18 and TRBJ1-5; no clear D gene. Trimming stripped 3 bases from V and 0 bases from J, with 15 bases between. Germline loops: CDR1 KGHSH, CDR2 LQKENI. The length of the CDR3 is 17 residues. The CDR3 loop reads CASSPIQRLDSNQPQHF. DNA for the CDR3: TGTGCCAGCTCACCGATACAAAGACTGGATAGCAATCAGCCCCAGCATTTT.